This TCR beta chain was recorded in a study of blood T cell repertoires in COVID-19. Study context: There were acute and convalescent COVID-19 samples, and they came from the United States, Italy and Spain.

Method: immunoSEQ multiplex PCR; TCRdb's copy keeps in-frame clones and lacks some. This table holds roughly 240,000 clones, 75% to 90% found once. The V gene lost 3 bases and the J gene lost 3 bases, with 6 bases spanning the gap. Germline V CDR1 and CDR2: MDHEN, SYDVKM. This CDR3 is 13 amino acids long. The TCR was taken from a woman younger than 45 who had recovered from COVID-19. Sequencing input: peripheral blood. This chain uses TRBV28 with TRBJ2-1; D ambiguous. CDR3 sequence (DNA): TGTGCCAGCAGTTTTTCGTACTACAATGAGCAGTTCTTC. Its protein is CASSFSYYNEQFF.